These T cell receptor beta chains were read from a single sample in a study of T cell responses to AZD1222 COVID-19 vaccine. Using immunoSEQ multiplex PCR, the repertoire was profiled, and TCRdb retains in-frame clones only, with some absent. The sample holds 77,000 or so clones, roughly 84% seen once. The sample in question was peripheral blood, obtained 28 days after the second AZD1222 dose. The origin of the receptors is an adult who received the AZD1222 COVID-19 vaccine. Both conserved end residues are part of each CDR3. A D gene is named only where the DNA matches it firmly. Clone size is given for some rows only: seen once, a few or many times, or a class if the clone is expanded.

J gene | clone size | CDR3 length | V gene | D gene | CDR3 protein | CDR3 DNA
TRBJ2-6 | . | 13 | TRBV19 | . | CASSIAGANVLTF | TGTGCCAGTAGTATCGCTGGGGCCAACGTCCTGACTTTC
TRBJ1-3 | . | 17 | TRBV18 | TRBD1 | CASSPMTGAFSGNTIYF | TGTGCCAGCTCCCCCATGACAGGGGCCTTCTCTGGAAACACCATATATTTT
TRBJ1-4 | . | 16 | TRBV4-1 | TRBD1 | CASKGALLATNEKLFF | TGCGCCAGCAAGGGGGCACTCCTCGCAACTAATGAAAAACTGTTTTTT
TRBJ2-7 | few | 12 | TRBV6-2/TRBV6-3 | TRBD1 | CASSQTGGEQYF | TGTGCCAGCAGTCAAACAGGGGGCGAGCAGTACTTC
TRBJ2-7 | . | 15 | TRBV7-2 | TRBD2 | CASSPLAGYSYEQYF | TGTGCCAGCAGCCCCCTAGCGGGGTACTCCTACGAGCAGTACTTC
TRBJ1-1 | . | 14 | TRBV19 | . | CASSIPGLNTEAFF | TGTGCCAGTAGTATACCGGGGCTGAACACTGAAGCTTTCTTT
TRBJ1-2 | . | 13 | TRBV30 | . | CAWGQGRDYGYTF | TGTGCCTGGGGCCAAGGACGGGACTATGGCTACACCTTC
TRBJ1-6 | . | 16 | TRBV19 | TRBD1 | CASSSSGQGGNSPLHF | TGTGCCAGTAGTTCCTCGGGACAGGGAGGTAATTCACCCCTCCACTTT
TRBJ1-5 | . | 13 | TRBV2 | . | CASIRDGNQPQHF | TGTGCCAGCATCCGGGACGGCAATCAGCCCCAGCATTTT
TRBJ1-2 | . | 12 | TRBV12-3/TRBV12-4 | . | CASSSGTRRGTF | TGTGCCAGCAGTTCCGGGACCAGGAGAGGCACCTTC
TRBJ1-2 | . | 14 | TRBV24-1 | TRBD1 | CATSDRTGDYGYTF | TGTGCCACCAGTGACCGTACAGGGGACTATGGCTACACCTTC
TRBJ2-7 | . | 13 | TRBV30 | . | CAWSVRRGFEQYF | TGTGCCTGGAGTGTACGGAGGGGATTCGAGCAGTACTTC
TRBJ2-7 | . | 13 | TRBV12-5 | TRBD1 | CASGLSGGSEQYF | TGTGCTAGTGGTTTGTCAGGGGGCAGCGAGCAGTACTTC
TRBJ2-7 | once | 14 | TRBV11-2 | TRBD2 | CASSPGGAQYEQYF | TGTGCCAGCAGCCCCGGGGGGGCTCAGTACGAGCAGTACTTC
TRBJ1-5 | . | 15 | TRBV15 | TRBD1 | CATSRDRVSNQPQHF | TGTGCCACCAGCAGGGACAGGGTTAGCAATCAGCCCCAGCATTTT